This T cell receptor beta chain was recovered during a study of neurological immune-mediated disorders. TCRdb processed the 5' RACE reads anew with MiXCR; each CDR3 protein has one entry. The sample holds about 46,000 distinct CDR3 sequences, about 2% seen once. CDR3 length: 15 amino acids. Germline V gene lookup returns CDR1 SGHRS and CDR2 YFSETQ. Trimming removed 4 bases at V and 3 bases at J, with 16 bases between. This clonotype was detected ten times or more. The V gene is TRBV5-1, the J gene TRBJ2-5, with a tentative D call TRBD2 (5 bases). The TCR sequence derives from a woman aged 35 to 49 with multiple sclerosis. Input material: PBMCs. The CDR3 here is CASSRRPGPEETQYF. The CDR3 DNA sequence: TGCGCCAGCAGCCGGAGGCCCGGACCTGAAGAGACCCAGTACTTC.